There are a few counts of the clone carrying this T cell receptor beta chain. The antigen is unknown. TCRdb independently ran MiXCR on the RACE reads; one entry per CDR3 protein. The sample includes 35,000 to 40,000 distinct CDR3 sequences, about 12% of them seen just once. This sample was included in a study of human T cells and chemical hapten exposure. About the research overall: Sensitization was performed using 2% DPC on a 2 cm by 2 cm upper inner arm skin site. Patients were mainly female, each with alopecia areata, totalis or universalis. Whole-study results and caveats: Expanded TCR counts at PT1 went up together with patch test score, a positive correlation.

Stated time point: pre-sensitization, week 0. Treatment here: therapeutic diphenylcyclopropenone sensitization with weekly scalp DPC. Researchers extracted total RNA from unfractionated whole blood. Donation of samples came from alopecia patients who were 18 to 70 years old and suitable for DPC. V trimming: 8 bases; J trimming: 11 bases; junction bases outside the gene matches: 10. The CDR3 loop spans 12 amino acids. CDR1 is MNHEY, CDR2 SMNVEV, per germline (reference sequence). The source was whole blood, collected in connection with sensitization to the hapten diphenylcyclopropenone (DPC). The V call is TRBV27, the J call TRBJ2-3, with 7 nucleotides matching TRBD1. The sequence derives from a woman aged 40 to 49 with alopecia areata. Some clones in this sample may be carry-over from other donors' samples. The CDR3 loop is CASGLHRGQQYF. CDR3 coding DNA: TGTGCCAGCGGACTTCACAGGGGACAGCAGTATTTT.